What follows is one TCR beta chain and its context. Molecules of cDNA were individually given unique molecular identifiers that were attached to them. Each CDR3 protein is one row after TCRdb ran MiXCR on the 5' RACE reads. The sample holds about 97,000 distinct CDR3 sequences; more than 9.5% are singletons and the top ten take about 4.5%. These data come from a study of early T cells in non-severe SARS-CoV-2 infection. About the study: Whole-blood bulk RNA, unsorted, was sequenced, and chains were unpaired.

The ends were cut back, 0 bases at V and 0 bases at J, with 3 bases in the middle. CDR1 is SGDLS, CDR2 YYNGEE, per germline. The length of the CDR3 is 14 residues. V gene TRBV9 combines with J gene TRBJ1-4; D call uncertain. This sample comprised whole blood, obtained at baseline. The sequence derives from an adult who was a healthcare worker with PCR-confirmed SARS-CoV-2 infection or an uninfected control (not recorded which). Written as DNA, the CDR3 is TGTGCCAGCAGCGTAGGAACAACTAATGAAAAACTGTTTTTT. Its translation is CASSVGTTNEKLFF.